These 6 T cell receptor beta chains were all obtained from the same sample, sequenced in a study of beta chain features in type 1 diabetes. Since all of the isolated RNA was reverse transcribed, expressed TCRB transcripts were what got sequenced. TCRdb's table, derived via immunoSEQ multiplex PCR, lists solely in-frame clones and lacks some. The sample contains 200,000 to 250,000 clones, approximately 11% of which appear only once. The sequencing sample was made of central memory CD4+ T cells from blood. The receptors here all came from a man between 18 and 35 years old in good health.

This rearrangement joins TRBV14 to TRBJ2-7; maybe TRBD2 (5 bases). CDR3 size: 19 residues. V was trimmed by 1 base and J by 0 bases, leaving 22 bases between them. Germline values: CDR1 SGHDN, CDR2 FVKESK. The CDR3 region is CASSQVYSKRGQHSYEQYF. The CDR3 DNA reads TGTGCCAGCAGCCAAGTTTATTCGAAGCGCGGGCAACACTCCTACGAGCAGTACTTC.

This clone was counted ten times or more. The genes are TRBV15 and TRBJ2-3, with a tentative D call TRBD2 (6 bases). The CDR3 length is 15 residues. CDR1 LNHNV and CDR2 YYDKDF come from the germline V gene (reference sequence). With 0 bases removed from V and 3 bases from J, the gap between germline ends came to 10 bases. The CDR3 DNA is TGTGCCACCAGCAGAGATGGCGGGGAGACAGATACGCAGTATTTT. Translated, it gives CATSRDGGETDTQYF.

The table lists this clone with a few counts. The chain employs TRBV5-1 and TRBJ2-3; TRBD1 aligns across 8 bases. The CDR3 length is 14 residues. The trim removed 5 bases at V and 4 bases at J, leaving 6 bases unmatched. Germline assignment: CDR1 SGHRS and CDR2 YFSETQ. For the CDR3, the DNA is TGCGCCAGCAGTCCGGACAGGGCATCAGATACGCAGTATTTT. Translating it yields CASSPDRASDTQYF.

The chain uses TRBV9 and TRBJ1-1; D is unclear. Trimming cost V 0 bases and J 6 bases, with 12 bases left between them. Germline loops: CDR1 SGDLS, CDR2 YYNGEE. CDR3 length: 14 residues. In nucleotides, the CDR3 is TGTGCCAGCAGCGTAGCCGGCGGGCAGCCTGAAGCTTTCTTT. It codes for CASSVAGGQPEAFF.

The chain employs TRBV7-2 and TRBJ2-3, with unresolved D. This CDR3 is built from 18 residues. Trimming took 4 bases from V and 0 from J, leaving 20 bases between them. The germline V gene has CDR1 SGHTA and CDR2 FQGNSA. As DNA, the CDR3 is TGTGCCAGCAGCTCCCGGGTCTCGTCATTGCTTAGCACAGATACGCAGTATTTT. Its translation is CASSSRVSSLLSTDTQYF.

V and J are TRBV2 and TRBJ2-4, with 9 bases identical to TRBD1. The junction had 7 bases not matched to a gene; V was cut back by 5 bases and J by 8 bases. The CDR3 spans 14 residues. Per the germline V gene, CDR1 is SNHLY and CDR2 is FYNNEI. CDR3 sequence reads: CASSYLDRGDIQYF. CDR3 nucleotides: TGTGCCAGCAGTTATTTGGACAGGGGCGACATTCAGTACTTC.